A selection of T cell receptor beta chains follows, all from one sample in a study of T-cell reconstitution after alpha-beta-depleted transplantation in children. MiXCR, run by TCRdb on the PCR reads, gives a single entry per CDR3 protein. Of about 610,000 distinct CDR3 sequences listed, roughly a tenth are singletons. Sample: PBMCs from the stem cell graft donor, taken from the stem cell graft. The receptors were gathered from a human donor who donated a stem cell graft to a child with acute myeloid leukemia. CDR3s include the opening cysteine and the closing phenylalanine or tryptophan. The D gene is left open where the match is weak. Part of the rows lack a size; the others show once, few, many or a class for expanded clones.

size | J | V | D | CDR3 | DNA
NA | TRBJ2-1 | TRBV27 | TRBD2 | CASSASGGGYHEQFF | TGTGCCAGCAGTGCGTCCGGGGGGGGTTACCATGAGCAGTTCTTC
many | TRBJ2-1 | TRBV6-5 | NA | CASSYVGVNNEQFF | TGTGCCAGCAGTTACGTCGGGGTAAACAATGAGCAGTTCTTC
many | TRBJ2-3 | TRBV28 | TRBD2 | CASSRLAGVDTQYF | TGTGCCAGCAGTCGACTAGCGGGAGTAGATACGCAGTATTTT
few | TRBJ2-3 | TRBV7-8 | NA | CASSLRRPGGSTDTQYF | TGTGCCAGCAGCCTACGCAGGCCCGGAGGTAGCACAGATACGCAGTATTTT
few | TRBJ2-2 | TRBV6-2/TRBV6-3 | TRBD2 | CASTKVASGNLNTGELFF | TGTGCCAGCACCAAGGTGGCTAGCGGGAACCTTAACACCGGGGAGCTGTTTTTT
many | TRBJ2-7 | TRBV5-1 | NA | CASSLVGRTYEQYF | TGTGCCAGCAGCCTAGTTGGACGGACGTACGAGCAGTACTTC
many | TRBJ1-4 | TRBV5-1 | TRBD1 | CASSLLGTGNEKLFF | TGCGCCAGCAGCTTACTTGGGACAGGGAATGAAAAACTGTTTTTT
NA | TRBJ2-1 | TRBV7-3 | TRBD2 | CASSLTSWASGSPREQFF | TGTGCCAGCAGCCTAACCAGTTGGGCTAGCGGGAGCCCCCGTGAGCAGTTCTTC
many | TRBJ2-1 | TRBV7-9 | TRBD1 | CASSSQGLEFF | TGTGCCAGCAGCTCACAGGGGTTAGAGTTCTTC
few | TRBJ1-3 | TRBV7-9 | NA | CASSYGTTGGNTIYF | TGTGCCAGCAGCTACGGGACAACCGGAGGAAACACCATATATTTT
many | TRBJ1-3 | TRBV5-1 | NA | CASSLFSDNGNTIYF | TGCGCCAGCAGCTTGTTTTCCGACAACGGAAACACCATATATTTT
NA | TRBJ1-1 | TRBV6-5 | NA | CATRSLGNQGEAFF | TGTGCCACGCGTTCTCTCGGAAACCAAGGGGAAGCTTTCTTT
many | TRBJ2-1 | TRBV6-1 | TRBD1 | CASRLTGTGHYNEQFF | TGTGCCAGCAGGCTTACCGGGACAGGGCACTACAATGAGCAGTTCTTC
NA | TRBJ2-7 | TRBV7-6 | TRBD2 | CASSLAQRGSSYEQYF | TGTGCCAGCAGCTTAGCGCAGCGGGGGAGCTCCTACGAGCAGTACTTC
few | TRBJ1-2 | TRBV18 | TRBD1 | CASSPTGQSGYTF | TGTGCCAGCTCACCCACGGGACAGTCTGGCTACACCTTC
few | TRBJ2-5 | TRBV5-1 | NA | CASSFKGTETQYF | TGCGCCAGCAGCTTCAAGGGGACCGAGACCCAGTACTTC
NA | TRBJ2-1 | TRBV24-1 | TRBD2 | CATSDLLPLTGGPNEQFF | TGTGCCACCAGTGATCTCCTTCCTCTGACGGGAGGGCCCAATGAGCAGTTCTTC
many | TRBJ2-7 | TRBV30 | TRBD1 | CAWSPDRVGEQYF | TGTGCCTGGAGTCCGGACAGGGTAGGAGAGCAGTACTTC
NA | TRBJ2-1 | TRBV4-3 | NA | CASSRKPGWGTNEQFF | TGCGCCAGCAGCCGAAAACCGGGATGGGGGACGAATGAGCAGTTCTTC
NA | TRBJ1-2 | TRBV12-3/TRBV12-4 | NA | CASSLEPENYGYTF | TGTGCCAGCAGTTTAGAGCCGGAGAACTATGGCTACACCTTC
few | TRBJ2-3 | TRBV7-9 | NA | CAGSLSLSGGTDTQYF | TGTGCCGGCAGCTTATCTCTCTCGGGGGGCACAGATACGCAGTATTTT
few | TRBJ1-5 | TRBV20-1 | NA | CSAKEGMGTASYSNQPQHF | TGCAGTGCTAAGGAGGGAATGGGGACGGCAAGCTATAGCAATCAGCCCCAGCATTTT
NA | TRBJ2-7 | TRBV20-1 | NA | CSASEGTGWRGEQYF | TGCAGTGCTAGCGAGGGGACTGGTTGGCGTGGAGAGCAGTACTTC
many | TRBJ2-1 | TRBV24-1 | TRBD2 | CATSDLLAGGTEQFF | TGTGCCACCAGTGATTTGCTAGCGGGAGGCACTGAGCAGTTCTTC
NA | TRBJ2-1 | TRBV28 | NA | CASSLSGTQIYNEQFF | TGTGCCAGCAGTTTATCAGGTACGCAGATCTACAATGAGCAGTTCTTC
many | TRBJ2-1 | TRBV20-1 | NA | CSASGWSYNEQFF | TGCAGTGCTAGCGGCTGGTCCTACAATGAGCAGTTCTTC
NA | TRBJ1-2 | TRBV27 | TRBD1 | CASSLRETGGRTF | TGTGCCAGCAGTTTGCGAGAGACAGGGGGCCGAACCTTC
NA | TRBJ1-1 | TRBV12-3/TRBV12-4 | NA | CASSLVQSGTEAFF | TGTGCCAGCAGTTTGGTTCAGTCCGGCACTGAAGCTTTCTTT
NA | TRBJ1-1 | TRBV3-1 | NA | CASSQEAGDRQNTEAFF | TGTGCCAGCAGCCAAGAGGCGGGAGACAGACAAAACACTGAAGCTTTCTTT
many | TRBJ2-1 | TRBV29-1 | TRBD1 | CSACLTGKINEQFF | TGCAGCGCTTGTCTGACAGGGAAAATCAATGAGCAGTTCTTC
few | TRBJ1-1 | TRBV5-6 | NA | CASSFSGRATSYEAFF | TGTGCCAGCAGCTTTTCAGGCCGGGCCACTTCATATGAAGCTTTCTTT
NA | TRBJ1-5 | TRBV20-1 | NA | CSAREGASNQPQHF | TGCAGTGCTAGAGAGGGAGCCAGCAATCAGCCCCAGCATTTT
many | TRBJ2-7 | TRBV7-2 | TRBD1 | CASSTSGGYEQYF | TGTGCCAGCAGCACATCAGGGGGCTACGAGCAGTACTTC
NA | TRBJ2-1 | TRBV7-2 | NA | CASSSAEYNEQFF | TGTGCCAGCAGCTCCGCTGAATACAATGAGCAGTTCTTC
few | TRBJ2-3 | TRBV7-2 | TRBD2 | CASSLVQSGRNTQYF | TGTGCCAGCAGCTTAGTTCAGAGCGGGAGGAATACGCAGTATTTT
few | TRBJ2-7 | TRBV6-2/TRBV6-3 | NA | CASSFYRSFSYEQYF | TGTGCCAGCAGTTTCTACAGGAGTTTCTCCTACGAGCAGTACTTC
NA | TRBJ1-2 | TRBV6-2/TRBV6-3 | NA | CASGRWGNYGYTF | TGTGCCAGCGGTCGATGGGGGAACTATGGCTACACCTTC
NA | TRBJ2-1 | TRBV30 | NA | CACQTGTHYNEQFF | TGTGCCTGCCAGACCGGGACACACTACAATGAGCAGTTCTTC
many | TRBJ2-3 | TRBV5-8 | NA | CASNQRARGVTDTQYF | TGTGCCAGCAACCAAAGGGCCAGGGGGGTCACAGATACGCAGTATTTT
many | TRBJ2-1 | TRBV18 | NA | CASSPYQTYNEQFF | TGTGCCAGCTCACCATACCAGACCTACAATGAGCAGTTCTTC
NA | TRBJ2-7 | TRBV6-2/TRBV6-3 | TRBD1 | CASSPPGGTYEQYF | TGTGCCAGCAGCCCTCCAGGGGGTACCTACGAGCAGTACTTC
few | TRBJ2-7 | TRBV19 | TRBD1 | CASTGTGQYEQYF | TGTGCCAGCACCGGGACAGGGCAGTACGAGCAGTACTTC
NA | TRBJ1-2 | TRBV29-1 | NA | CSVEGRTDYGYTF | TGCAGCGTTGAAGGTAGAACGGACTATGGCTACACCTTC
few | TRBJ2-5 | TRBV7-6 | NA | CASSLISGSETQYF | TGTGCCAGCAGCTTAATTTCGGGGTCGGAGACCCAGTACTTC
many | TRBJ2-1 | TRBV6-1 | TRBD2 | CASRTGLAGVDEQFF | TGTGCCAGCAGAACTGGACTAGCGGGAGTCGATGAGCAGTTCTTC
NA | TRBJ2-3 | TRBV12-3/TRBV12-4 | NA | CASSLTSGLMSTDTQYF | TGTGCCAGCAGTTTAACATCGGGACTTATGAGCACAGATACGCAGTATTTT
many | TRBJ2-1 | TRBV28 | NA | CASIPGGNEQFF | TGTGCCAGCATCCCTGGGGGCAATGAGCAGTTCTTC
many | TRBJ1-5 | TRBV20-1 | NA | CSARDPSQPQHF | TGCAGTGCTAGAGACCCAAGTCAGCCCCAGCATTTT
NA | TRBJ2-7 | TRBV6-2/TRBV6-3 | TRBD2 | CASSYSRTSGDEQYF | TGTGCCAGCAGTTACTCACGGACTAGCGGAGACGAGCAGTACTTC
few | TRBJ1-5 | TRBV20-1 | NA | CSARGRGTVNQPQHF | TGCAGTGCTAGAGGCAGGGGCACGGTGAATCAGCCCCAGCATTTT
few | TRBJ1-3 | TRBV27 | TRBD1 | CASRLTGAGNTIYF | TGTGCCAGCAGACTTACAGGGGCTGGAAACACCATATATTTT
NA | TRBJ2-1 | TRBV5-6 | TRBD2 | CASSSRLAGGRSYNEQFF | TGTGCCAGCAGCTCCCGATTAGCGGGAGGGAGGTCCTACAATGAGCAGTTCTTC
many | TRBJ2-1 | TRBV15 | NA | CATSREDSQFEQFF | TGTGCCACCAGCAGAGAAGACTCACAATTTGAGCAGTTCTTC
NA | TRBJ1-1 | TRBV6-1 | TRBD1 | CASSRGTGVWNTEAFF | TGTGCCAGCAGTAGGGGGACAGGGGTTTGGAACACTGAAGCTTTCTTT
NA | TRBJ2-2 | TRBV5-1 | TRBD1 | CASSSPGQENTGELFF | TGCGCCAGCAGCTCTCCGGGACAGGAGAACACCGGGGAGCTGTTTTTT